This T cell receptor (beta chain) was sequenced during a study of T cell responses to AZD1222 COVID-19 vaccine. Clones were sequenced by immunoSEQ multiplex PCR, and TCRdb holds only the in-frame ones, with some missing. Found here are approximately 94,000 clones, about 87% of them singletons; the top ten hold 4% to 4.5%. Sample: peripheral blood, taken on day 0 of MenACWY control vaccination. The receptor was derived from an adult in good health.

The CDR3 region is CASSYRQATGELFF. CDR3 bases: TGTGCCAGCAGCTACAGACAGGCCACCGGGGAGCTGTTTTTT. The rearrangement joins TRBV5-8 to TRBJ2-2; possibly TRBD1 for D (6 bases). CDR1 and CDR2 from the germline V gene are SGHTS and YDEGEE. Trimming pared 3 bases from V and 4 bases from J, leaving 10 bases between. This CDR3 has 14 amino acids.